One sample yielded the 3 T cell receptor beta chains listed below, sequenced in a study of response to subunit inactivated influenza vaccine (dated by TCRdb to the late 2010s). Library method: RT-PCR. Instrument used: Illumina HiSeq 2500. TCRdb passed the public sequencing reads through fastp at Q25 and MiXCR, retaining productive beta sequences. Entries that share a CDR3 protein sequence are merged under the most common genes and DNA. This sample lists more than 450,000 distinct CDR3 sequences; over 9% were detected once. Together, the top ten hold 9.5% to 12% of the sample. The sample was also reused in another study, on T cells expressing NK-cell markers. The other study reports the following: The TCR beta cDNA libraries were made using 5'RACE template switching, a step that added both a universal primer site and unique molecular identifiers.

Sequencing was performed on PBMCs from blood, taken on the day of vaccination. These receptors originate from a man between 50 and 59 years old who received an inactivated influenza vaccine. Donor details come from another sample of the same person, matched by shared clones.

This sequence joins TRBV18 and TRBJ1-1; no clear D. Trimming removed 0 bases at V and 7 bases at J, with 12 bases between. Germline lookup yields CDR1 KGHSH and CDR2 LQKENI. The CDR3 has 14 residues. The CDR3 spells CASSPPNILGEAFF. The CDR3 DNA reads as TGTGCCAGCTCACCACCGAACATCCTCGGTGAAGCTTTCTTT.

The rearrangement uses TRBV28 and TRBJ2-1; D unresolved. The ends were cut back, 4 bases at V and 0 bases at J, with 7 bases in the middle. CDR3 size: 14 residues. Germline V gene lookup returns CDR1 MDHEN and CDR2 SYDVKM. CDR3 DNA sequence: TGTGCCAGCAGTTCTGCACCCTCCTACAATGAGCAGTTCTTC. This gives the protein CASSSAPSYNEQFF. The full variable domain, its missing parts supplied by reference TRBV28 and TRBJ2-1, is DVKVTQSSRYLVKRTGEKVFLECVQDMDHENMFWYRQDPGLGLRLIYFSYDVKMKEKGDIPEGYSVSREKKERFSLILESASTNQTSMYLCASSSAPSYNEQFFGPGTRLTVL.

The chain recombines TRBV7-8 with TRBJ2-7, with D tentatively TRBD2 (5 bases). V lost 5 bases and J lost 6, with 17 bases in between. The CDR3 covers 14 residues. The V gene's germline CDR1 is SGHVS and CDR2 FQNEAQ. CDR3 DNA sequence: TGTGCCAGCAGCGCCCGGACTTCAATCAGCGAGCAGTACTTC. This encodes CASSARTSISEQYF.